This TCR beta chain was sequenced for a study of identifying expanded T cells in peripheral blood. Notes on the study in general: Clone count variance between approximately 2-week samples rose with total template count. Technical replicates showed approximately 1.2 changed clones; two weeks 15 to 20; four weeks 19.

Healthy donors had no documented immune events, such as infections, while sampled. Trimming at V came to 2 bases and at J to 1 base, leaving 5 bases not matched to a gene. The CDR3 totals 16 residues. The germline gives CDR1 SGHTA, CDR2 FQGNSA. Sequenced by immunoSEQ multiplex PCR; TCRdb stores in-frame clones only, minus some. This table holds about 58,000 clones, approximately 89% found once. As for this clone: Its antigen is unidentified.

What was sequenced was blood. The chain links TRBV7-2 to TRBJ1-1; 9 bases align to TRBD1. This TCR derives from a person aged 18-70 years in good health. The CDR3 DNA reads TGTGCCAGCAGCTTAAACAGGGGGCTACGGAACACTGAAGCTTTCTTT. This gives the protein CASSLNRGLRNTEAFF.